This TCR beta chain was captured in a study of blood T cell repertoires in COVID-19. About the research overall: T cells, B-cell-depleted T cells, or PBMCs provided the cDNA or gDNA that served as material.

Assay: immunoSEQ multiplex PCR; the TCRdb copy retains only in-frame clones and omits some. The sample lists about 46,000 clones, about 86% occurring once. CDR1 and CDR2 (germline): SNHLY, FYNNEI. V lost 7 bases and J lost 2; bases outside the gene matches: 14. The CDR3 runs 17 residues. The source material was PBMCs or T cells enriched from blood (not recorded which). This TCR was recovered from a woman in her forties or fifties who had recovered from COVID-19. This chain connects TRBV2 to TRBJ1-1; TRBD1 matches 9 bases. The CDR3 region is CASNSGTGRRGNTEAFF. The CDR3 DNA follows: TGTGCCAGCAATAGCGGGACAGGGAGAAGGGGAAACACTGAAGCTTTCTTT.